This entry features one TCR beta chain sequence. In germline, CDR1 is MNHEY, CDR2 SVGAGI. J gave up 7 bases and V 6 bases, and 10 bases lay outside the gene matches. This CDR3 region has 14 residues. This specimen belongs to a study of blood T cell repertoires in COVID-19. Profiled with immunoSEQ multiplex PCR; TCRdb holds only in-frame clones, not every one. Counted here are over 70,000 clones, 82% occurring once; the ten biggest clones make up around 4%. V usage is TRBV6-5 and J usage is TRBJ1-2; TRBD1 agrees at 8 bases. This clonotype was sampled from a woman aged 55 to 70 with acute or convalescent COVID-19. The sequenced sample consisted of peripheral blood. The CDR3 bases are TGTGCCAGCAGCCAGGACAGGGAGTTCGCTGGCTACACCTTC. Amino acid sequence: CASSQDREFAGYTF.